The sample holds a few counts of the clone carrying this T cell receptor beta chain. The CDR3 contains 13 residues. Germline V gene sequence: CDR1 MGHRA, CDR2 YSYEKL. V dropped 6 bases and J dropped 4 bases, with 12 bases sitting between them. Researchers made TCR beta libraries by using iRepertoire HTBI primers and running Arm-PCR on CDR3 regions. TCRdb redid the calling of the multiplex PCR reads with MiXCR, one entry per CDR3 protein. Altogether 350,000 to 500,000 distinct CDR3 sequences are present, 21% being singletons, with the ten largest covering 14%. This record belongs to a study of regulatory T cells in long-lasting Graves disease. Time point of the sample: persistent/refractory GD, antithyroid drugs over 5 years with positive TRAb. From PBMCs, RNA was extracted and then used to make the TCR library. Graves' disease diagnoses followed American Thyroid Association guidelines.

This TCR was recovered from a female donor with Graves disease. The chain recombines TRBV4-1 with TRBJ2-5, with TRBD2 as a possible D gene (6 bases). The input for sequencing was peripheral blood mononuclear cells (PBMCs), taken when the disease was refractory, from a patient treated with antithyroid drugs. CDR3 in DNA: TGCGCCAGCAGGCCTCAAGCGGGAGAGACCCAGTACTTC. Protein sequence: CASRPQAGETQYF.